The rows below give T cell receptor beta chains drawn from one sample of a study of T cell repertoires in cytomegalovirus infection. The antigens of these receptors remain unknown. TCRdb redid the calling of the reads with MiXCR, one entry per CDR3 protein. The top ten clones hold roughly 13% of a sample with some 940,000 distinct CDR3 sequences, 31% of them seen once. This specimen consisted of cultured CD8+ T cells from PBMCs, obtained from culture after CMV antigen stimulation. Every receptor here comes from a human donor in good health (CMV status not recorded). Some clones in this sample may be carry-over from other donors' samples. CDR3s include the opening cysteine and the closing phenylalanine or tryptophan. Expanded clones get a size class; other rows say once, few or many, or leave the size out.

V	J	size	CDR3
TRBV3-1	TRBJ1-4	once	CASSPQTGVGLFF
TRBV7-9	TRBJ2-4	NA	CVSSSNGQGLSRNIQYF
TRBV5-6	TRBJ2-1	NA	CASSLDLLAGGTYNEQFF
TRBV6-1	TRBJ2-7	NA	CASMRGHEQYF
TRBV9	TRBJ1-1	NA	CASTRGKAFF
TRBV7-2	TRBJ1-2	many	CASSRGQGKTRYGYTF
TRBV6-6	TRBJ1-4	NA	CASSDARGEKLFF
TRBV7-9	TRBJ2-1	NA	CASSLGTEGWFF
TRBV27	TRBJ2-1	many	CASSLASSPSYNEQFF
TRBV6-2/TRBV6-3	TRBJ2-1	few	CASSYSRHGGEQFF
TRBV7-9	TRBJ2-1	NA	CASSLDPNRVEDNEQFF
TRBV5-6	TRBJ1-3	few	CASSSEGQGHSGNTIYF
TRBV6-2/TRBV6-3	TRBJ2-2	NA	CASSYPGHGRNTGELFF
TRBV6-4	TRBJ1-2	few	CASKSGQEDYGYTF
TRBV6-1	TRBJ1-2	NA	CASSEWPCGYTF
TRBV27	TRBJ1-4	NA	CASSLFEGADEKLFF
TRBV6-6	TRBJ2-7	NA	CASSYWEGGYEQYF
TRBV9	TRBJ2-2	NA	CASSARQGIGGGELFF
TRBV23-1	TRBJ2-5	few	CASSHQLAGGQKTQYF
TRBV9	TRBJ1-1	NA	CASSVTGQTNTEAFF